This is a list of T cell receptor beta chains from one sample in a study of PD-1 blockade in classical Hodgkin lymphoma. Method: immunoSEQ multiplex PCR; TCRdb's copy keeps in-frame clones and lacks some. In the table there are around 150,000 clones, around 73% of which are singletons. Here the sequenced sample was peripheral blood mononuclear cells (PBMCs), taken before the second cycle of nivolumab. These receptors all stem from a human donor with classical Hodgkin lymphoma. Both conserved end residues are part of each CDR3. The D gene is left open where the match is weak. The size entry is marked missing in some rows and otherwise reads once, few, many or a size class.

NA	TRBJ2-5	TRBV21-1	17	once	TGTGCCAGCAGCAAAGCGCCGAAGACAGGGGACCTAGAGACCCAGTACTTC	CASSKAPKTGDLETQYF
NA	TRBJ2-2	TRBV11-2	15	NA	TGTGCCAGCAGCCCACACCGGGCTGACACCGGGGAGCTGTTTTTT	CASSPHRADTGELFF
TRBD1	TRBJ1-1	TRBV5-1	13	NA	TGCGCCAGCAGGGGACAGCTAGACACTGAAGCTTTCTTT	CASRGQLDTEAFF
TRBD1	TRBJ2-5	TRBV5-4	14	NA	TGTGCCAGCAGCCGCCTAGGGGGCAGAGAGACCCAGTACTTC	CASSRLGGRETQYF
NA	TRBJ2-7	TRBV7-7	13	few	TGTGCTAGCAGCCCGGACAGAGCCTACGAGCAGTACTTC	CASSPDRAYEQYF
NA	TRBJ1-2	TRBV18	14	NA	TGTGCCAGCTCACCACCACCAGGGGCGGATGGCTACACCTTC	CASSPPPGADGYTF
TRBD2	TRBJ2-1	TRBV18	17	NA	TGTGCCAGCTCACCTTTGCGTAGCGGGATCTCCTACAATGAGCAGTTCTTC	CASSPLRSGISYNEQFF
NA	TRBJ2-3	TRBV5-1	13	NA	TGCGCCAGCAGCACCGGGAGCACAGATACGCAGTATTTT	CASSTGSTDTQYF
NA	TRBJ1-2	TRBV20-1	11	NA	TGCAGTGCTAGGCAGAGCTATGGCTACACCTTC	CSARQSYGYTF
NA	TRBJ1-5	TRBV7-9	14	NA	TGTGCCAGCAGCCGGGGGGGATCCAATCAGCCCCAGCATTTT	CASSRGGSNQPQHF
NA	TRBJ2-3	TRBV2	12	NA	TGTGCCAGCAATTACCACAGGGATACGCAGTATTTT	CASNYHRDTQYF
NA	TRBJ1-1	TRBV5-4	14	NA	TGTGCCAGCAGCTTGCCGTGGGCGGCCACTGAAGCTTTCTTT	CASSLPWAATEAFF
NA	TRBJ2-1	TRBV6-5	16	few	TGTGCCAGCAGTTACTCGGGGCCCACCCGGTACAATGAGCAGTTCTTC	CASSYSGPTRYNEQFF
TRBD2	TRBJ2-7	TRBV7-3	14	NA	TGTGCCAGCAGAAACGGGGGGAACTCCTACGAGCAGTACTTC	CASRNGGNSYEQYF
NA	TRBJ1-4	TRBV10-3	15	NA	TGTGCCATCAGTGAGTCGAGGGGTAGTCGAGAAAAACTGTTTTTT	CAISESRGSREKLFF
NA	TRBJ1-1	TRBV11-2	16	few	TGTGCCAGCAGCTTCAATTCAGGGGCCGGGAACACTGAAGCTTTCTTT	CASSFNSGAGNTEAFF
NA	TRBJ2-7	TRBV28	14	NA	TGTGCCAGCAGTACCCCGAGCGGGCCCTACGAGCAGTACTTC	CASSTPSGPYEQYF
NA	TRBJ1-1	TRBV5-1	14	NA	TGCGCCAGCAGCTTGGTGGTTGGGGACACTGAAGCTTTCTTT	CASSLVVGDTEAFF
NA	TRBJ2-5	TRBV19	13	NA	TGTGCCAGTAGTAGGGGGGCTGGGGAGACCCAGTACTTC	CASSRGAGETQYF
NA	TRBJ2-5	TRBV5-4	13	NA	TGTGCCAGCAGCTTGGAACGGCAAGAGACCCAGTACTTC	CASSLERQETQYF
TRBD1	TRBJ2-7	TRBV6-5	14	NA	TGTGCCAGCAGTTCGGGACAGTGGTATGGCGAGCAGTACTTC	CASSSGQWYGEQYF
NA	TRBJ1-5	TRBV10-3	13	NA	TGTGCCACCACTCAGGGCCCTAATCAGCCCCAGCATTTT	CATTQGPNQPQHF
NA	TRBJ1-5	TRBV19	16	NA	TGTGCCACTCTACGTTCATGGATACCTAGCAATCAGCCCCAGCATTTT	CATLRSWIPSNQPQHF
NA	TRBJ2-1	TRBV28	18	NA	TGTGCCAGCAGCTTACCCCCGAGGGGAAGCGCCAGCTACAATGAGCAGTTCTTC	CASSLPPRGSASYNEQFF
NA	TRBJ1-1	TRBV2	14	NA	TGTGCCAGCAGTGAAGCCCAGGGCGTCACTGAAGCTTTCTTT	CASSEAQGVTEAFF
NA	TRBJ1-3	TRBV9	17	NA	TGTGCCAGCAGCGTAGAATCCCGCCGGGGTTCCGGAAACACCATATATTTT	CASSVESRRGSGNTIYF
NA	TRBJ1-6	TRBV27	17	NA	TGTGCCAGCAGTTTAGAGTTTGACAGCTATCCGCATTCACCCCTCCACTTT	CASSLEFDSYPHSPLHF
NA	TRBJ2-7	TRBV4-1	13	NA	TGCGCCAGCAGCCGAACAGGGATCTACGAGCAGTACTTC	CASSRTGIYEQYF
TRBD2	TRBJ2-7	TRBV29-1	13	NA	TGCAGCGTAAGGACTAGCGGGAGTGACGAGCAGTACTTC	CSVRTSGSDEQYF
NA	TRBJ2-2	TRBV2	14	NA	TGTGCCAGCAGGGGACATTGGAACACCGGGGAGCTGTTTTTT	CASRGHWNTGELFF
NA	TRBJ2-2	TRBV6-5	14	once	TGTGCCAGCAGTTACTCGATCCCCACCGGGGAGCTGTTTTTT	CASSYSIPTGELFF
NA	TRBJ1-4	TRBV10-3	15	NA	TGTGCCATCAGTGGAGGGGAAGAGTACAATGAAAAACTGTTTTTT	CAISGGEEYNEKLFF
NA	TRBJ1-2	TRBV6-6	14	NA	TGTGCCAGCAGTTACAAGGGGGGCGGTGGTGGCTACACCTTC	CASSYKGGGGGYTF
TRBD1	TRBJ1-2	TRBV11-3	17	NA	TGTGCCAGCAGCCTCCAGCCCCGGGACAGGGGCCGTTATGGCTACACCTTC	CASSLQPRDRGRYGYTF
NA	TRBJ2-3	TRBV9	16	NA	TGTGCCAGCAGCGTAGGGCTAGCGAGTAGCACAGATACGCAGTATTTT	CASSVGLASSTDTQYF
TRBD1	TRBJ1-1	TRBV7-2	14	few	TGTGCCAGCAGCTTCACGGGACAGAGCACTGAAGCTTTCTTT	CASSFTGQSTEAFF
TRBD1	TRBJ1-2	TRBV6-6	14	NA	TGTGCCAGCGCTCCGGGACAGGGTTCCTATGGCTACACCTTC	CASAPGQGSYGYTF
NA	TRBJ1-2	TRBV29-1	11	few	TGCAGCGTGCGACAGAACTATGGCTACACCTTC	CSVRQNYGYTF
NA	TRBJ2-5	TRBV7-2	15	NA	TGTGCCAGCAGCCCGGACCGGGGGACTGAGGAGACCCAGTACTTC	CASSPDRGTEETQYF
NA	TRBJ1-1	TRBV6-1	16	NA	TGTGCCAGCAGTGAAAGGATCGACAGGCTGAACACTGAAGCTTTCTTT	CASSERIDRLNTEAFF
NA	TRBJ2-3	TRBV11-3	15	few	TGTGCCAGCAGCTTACAGGGTACGGACACAGATACGCAGTATTTT	CASSLQGTDTDTQYF